The 31 T cell receptor beta chains reported below all come from one sample, sequenced in a study of T cells in narcolepsy. Here immunoSEQ multiplex PCR was the method, and the copy in TCRdb shows in-frame clones only, minus some. The data hold over 10,000 clones, with 70% to 90% observed a single time. Sample: CD45RA- memory CD4+ T cells from PBMCs. Every receptor here comes from a human donor with narcolepsy.

The chain uses TRBV2 and TRBJ2-7; TRBD2 matches at 13 bases. The CDR3 consists of 17 residues. J was trimmed by 7 bases and V by 5 bases; bases with no gene match: 14. Germline V gene lookup returns CDR1 SNHLY and CDR2 FYNNEI. The CDR3 nucleotides read TGTGCCAGCAGTCCGGGACTAGCGGGACGATTGTCTCTTGAGCAGTACTTC. As protein: CASSPGLAGRLSLEQYF.

The chain links TRBV11-3 to TRBJ1-1, with D perhaps matching TRBD1 (6 bases). CDR3 length equals 13 residues. With 5 bases removed from V and 8 bases from J, the gap between germline ends came to 15 bases. CDR1 is SGHNT and CDR2 is YENEEA in the germline V gene. As DNA, the CDR3 is TGTGCCAGCAGCCCCAGGGACACCCTGGAAGCTTTCTTT. It is translated as CASSPRDTLEAFF.

This clone was seen only a few times. The V and J genes are TRBV4-1 and TRBJ1-3; 7 bases agree with TRBD1. Germline V gene sequence: CDR1 MGHRA, CDR2 YSYEKL. J lost 2 bases, V lost 0 bases, and 4 bases had no gene match. CDR3 length: 16 amino acids. In nucleotides, the CDR3 is TGCGCCAGCAGCCAAGATAGGACAGGCACTGGAAACACCATATATTTT. Encoded protein: CASSQDRTGTGNTIYF.

V usage is TRBV15 and J usage is TRBJ2-5, with 7 nucleotides matching TRBD1. The trim removed 7 bases at V and 3 bases at J, leaving 5 bases unmatched. Germline CDR1 and CDR2: LNHNV and YYDKDF (reference sequence). This CDR3 has 13 amino acids. The CDR3 DNA reads as TGTGCCACCATGACAGGGAAAAAAGAGACCCAGTACTTC. Residues: CATMTGKKETQYF.

J is TRBJ2-7 and V is TRBV11-2; no clear D. The CDR3 has 14 residues. CDR1 is SGHAT and CDR2 is FQNNGV in the germline V gene. Trimming shortened V by 4 bases and J by 0 bases, and 10 bases separated the two germline ends. The CDR3 sequence is CASSYRHSSYEQYF. CDR3 bases: TGTGCCAGCAGCTATCGACACAGCTCCTACGAGCAGTACTTC.

V usage is TRBV6-1 and J usage is TRBJ2-7; D is undetermined. With 6 bases removed from V and 6 bases from J, the gap between germline ends came to 18 bases. This CDR3 contains 14 residues. Per the germline V gene, CDR1 is MNHNS and CDR2 is SASEGT. CDR3 sequence: CASRFTKPTGEQYF. The CDR3 bases are TGTGCCAGCAGATTTACTAAACCCACGGGCGAGCAGTACTTC.

This clone was seen just once. V is TRBV10-3 and J is TRBJ2-5; 9 bases align to TRBD2. TRBJ2-7 explains the end of the DNA better; the J call may be wrong. Germline CDR1 is ENHRY and CDR2 is SYGVKD. The CDR3 totals 14 residues. This chain's CDR3 is CAISFSGSTYEQYF. As DNA, the CDR3 is TGTGCCATCAGTTTTAGCGGGAGTACCTACGAGCAGTACTTC.

This chain joins TRBV5-1 and TRBJ2-5; 7 positions agree with TRBD2. The CDR3 is made up of 14 amino acids. Germline V lookup: CDR1 SGHRS, CDR2 YFSETQ. V shed 4 bases and J 3 bases; nucleotides not matched to a gene: 6. In DNA form, the CDR3 reads TGCGCCAGCAGCGCGGGAGTCTTGGAAGAGACCCAGTACTTC. Residues: CASSAGVLEETQYF.

This chain links TRBV6-5 with TRBJ2-3; TRBD2 aligns across 7 bases. CDR1 MNHEY and CDR2 SVGAGI come from the germline V gene. This CDR3 contains 12 residues. V lost 8 bases and J lost 4; bases outside the gene matches: 3. The CDR3 sequence is CASGRAPDTQYF. CDR3 DNA sequence: TGTGCCAGCGGGAGGGCCCCAGATACGCAGTATTTT.

The chain joins TRBV2 to TRBJ2-7; D is possibly TRBD1 (6 bases). Germline V gives CDR1 SNHLY, CDR2 FYNNEI. The CDR3 contains 15 residues. V lost 6 bases and J 0 bases, leaving 15 bases between the germline ends. CDR3 in DNA: TGTGCCAGCAGCACCCAGGGGCCCAGCTCCTACGAGCAGTACTTC. Translated: CASSTQGPSSYEQYF.

The V and J genes are TRBV10-3 and TRBJ2-5; D call uncertain. Trimming removed 4 bases at V and 1 base at J, with 10 bases between. The CDR3 sequence is 14 residues long. Looked up from germline, CDR1 is ENHRY and CDR2 is SYGVKD. In DNA, the CDR3 is TGTGCCATCAGTGGGGCAGGCCCCCAAGAGACCCAGTACTTC. Its protein is CAISGAGPQETQYF.

This chain uses TRBV7-6 with TRBJ2-2; 13 bases are shared with TRBD2. The CDR3 is 20 residues long. After removal of 5 bases from V and 0 bases from J, the junction contained 12 bases not matched to a gene. Germline V gives CDR1 SGHVS, CDR2 FNYEAQ. In DNA form, the CDR3 reads TGTGCCAGCAGCCTCATCGGAACTAGCGGGAGGGGGTCGAACACCGGGGAGCTGTTTTTT. It codes for CASSLIGTSGRGSNTGELFF.

The chain joins TRBV4-1 to TRBJ2-3; 14 bases agree with TRBD2. J gave up 8 bases and V 1 base, and 5 bases lay outside the gene matches. CDR3 length: 16 amino acids. Per the germline V gene, CDR1 is MGHRA and CDR2 is YSYEKL. This CDR3 is CASSQGGTSGRSTQYF. The CDR3 DNA is TGCGCCAGCAGCCAAGGAGGGACTAGCGGGAGATCTACGCAGTATTTT.

The J gene is TRBJ2-3, the V gene TRBV21-1; the D call in the table, TRBD1, was not verified against the DNA. TRBV21-1 represents a pseudogene. This CDR3 comprises 23 residues. This chain's CDR3 is CASSKGPGQGARVGMVDTDTQYF. The CDR3 DNA follows: TGTGCCAGCAGCAAAGGGCCAGGACAGGGGGCACGGGTGGGTATGGTCGACACAGATACGCAGTATTTT.

This clone was counted a single time. Mismatch with germline at one junction end may stem from a read error. The genes are TRBV18 and TRBJ2-7, with D perhaps matching TRBD2 (5 bases). The length of the CDR3 is 13 residues. Germline V gives CDR1 KGHSH, CDR2 LQKENI. The CDR3 DNA reads TGTGCCAGCTCACCAAGCGGCTCCTGCGAGCAGTACTTC. This sequence encodes CASSPSGSCEQYF.

In DNA, the CDR3 is TGTGCCCCCCTTTTTGAGCGGGACAGGAATGAAAAACTGTTTTTT. Amino acids: CAPLFERDRNEKLFF. The chain employs TRBV19 and TRBJ1-4, with TRBD1 matching over 8 bases. Germline V gene lookup returns CDR1 LNHDA and CDR2 SQIVND (reference sequence). The CDR3 length is 15 residues. J was trimmed by 5 bases and V by 11 bases; bases with no gene match: 13.

The rearrangement joins TRBV6-6 to TRBJ1-6; 7 bases agree with TRBD1. V lost 2 bases, J lost 8 bases, and 6 bases stayed unmatched. CDR1 MNHNY and CDR2 SVGAGI come from the germline V gene (reference sequence). The CDR3 has 15 residues. CDR3 amino acids: CASSYRGREDSPLHF. DNA for the CDR3: TGTGCCAGCAGTTACAGGGGGCGGGAAGATTCACCCCTCCACTTT.

V gene TRBV28 combines with J gene TRBJ2-1, with 7 bases lining up with TRBD2. This CDR3 is 14 amino acids long. V was clipped by 7 bases and J by 1 base; unmatched bases: 4. Germline lookup yields CDR1 MDHEN and CDR2 SYDVKM. The CDR3 reads CASTPGGSYNEQFF. The CDR3 nucleotides are TGTGCCAGCACTCCGGGGGGTTCCTACAATGAGCAGTTCTTC. The full variable domain, with the rest looked up from reference TRBV28 and TRBJ2-1, is DVKVTQSSRYLVKRTGEKVFLECVQDMDHENMFWYRQDPGLGLRLIYFSYDVKMKEKGDIPEGYSVSREKKERFSLILESASTNQTSMYLCASTPGGSYNEQFFGPGTRLTVL.

This rearrangement joins TRBV5-1 to TRBJ1-3, with TRBD1 matching over 8 bases. The V gene's germline CDR1 is SGHRS and CDR2 YFSETQ. The CDR3 is made up of 17 amino acids. Unmatched junction bases numbered 9, after V lost 0 bases and J lost 4 bases. The CDR3 region has the DNA TGCGCCAGCAGCTTGGCGACAGGGGCGGGTGGAGGAAACACCATATATTTT. Translated, it gives CASSLATGAGGGNTIYF.

The genes are TRBV18 and TRBJ2-1; perhaps TRBD1 as D (6 bases). Trimming removed 3 bases at V and 7 bases at J, with 16 bases between. This CDR3 region has 15 residues. Germline V gene data show CDR1 as KGHSH and CDR2 as LQKENI. CDR3 sequence reads: CASSPETGDRNEQFF. CDR3 coding DNA: TGTGCCAGCTCACCCGAGACAGGTGATCGTAATGAGCAGTTCTTC.

This sequence joins TRBV18 and TRBJ2-2, with 8 bases identical to TRBD2. The CDR3 contains 17 residues. The J segment lost 4 bases and the V segment lost 0 bases, leaving 7 bases of the junction unmatched. In germline, CDR1 is KGHSH, CDR2 LQKENI. The chain's CDR3 is CASSPPEAGVSTGELFF. The CDR3 region has the DNA TGTGCCAGCTCACCACCGGAAGCGGGAGTTTCCACCGGGGAGCTGTTTTTT. The variable domain in full, with the rest retrieved from reference TRBV18 and TRBJ2-2, is NAGVMQNPRHLVRRRGQEARLRCSPMKGHSHVYWYRQLPEEGLKFMVYLQKENIIDESGMPKERFSAEFPKEGPSILRIQQVVRGDSAAYFCASSPPEAGVSTGELFFGEGSRLTVL.

This clone was observed a handful of times. J is TRBJ1-3 and V is TRBV25-1; D is unclear. Germline values: CDR1 MGHDK, CDR2 SYGVNS. This CDR3 comprises 13 residues. Trimming took 8 bases from V and 0 from J, leaving 8 bases between them. DNA for the CDR3: TGTGCCAGCGAAGACTTCTCTGGAAACACCATATATTTT. It encodes CASEDFSGNTIYF. The full variable domain, rest sourced from reference TRBV25-1 and TRBJ1-3, is EADIYQTPRYLVIGTGKKITLECSQTMGHDKMYWYQQDPGMELHLIHYSYGVNSTEKGDLSSESTVSRIRTEHFPLTLESARPSHTSQYLCASEDFSGNTIYFGEGSWLTVV.

V gene TRBV6-6 combines with J gene TRBJ2-5; 7 nucleotides agree with TRBD2. The J call is doubtful: the DNA matches TRBJ2-7 better. Germline loops: CDR1 MNHNY, CDR2 SVGAGI (reference sequence). There are 14 residues in the CDR3. The CDR3 coding sequence is TGTGCCAGCAGTTACGGGGGGGGTACCTACGAGCAGTACTTC. The encoded protein is CASSYGGGTYEQYF.

The chain carries TRBV2 and TRBJ2-3; TRBD2 aligns across 7 bases. The CDR3 runs to 15 residues. V was pared by 2 bases and J by 2 bases, with 4 bases of the junction left unmatched. CDR1 is SNHLY, CDR2 FYNNEI, per germline. The CDR3 DNA reads as TGTGCCAGCAGTGAACTAGCGGCACTCACAGATACGCAGTATTTT. Encoded protein: CASSELAALTDTQYF.

The chain links TRBV4-1 to TRBJ2-1, with a weak D call TRBD1 (6 bases). CDR3 length: 15 residues. The V end lost 2 bases, the J end lost 0 bases, and 8 bases lay between the germline ends. Germline-derived CDR1 and CDR2 are MGHRA and YSYEKL. The CDR3 spells CASSQRGSSYNEQFF. The DNA of the CDR3 is TGCGCCAGCAGCCAAAGGGGGAGCTCCTACAATGAGCAGTTCTTC.

The chain employs TRBV5-1 and TRBJ2-1; D possibly corresponds to TRBD1 (6 bases). V was shortened by 0 bases and J by 5 bases, with 24 bases between the two germline ends. Per the germline V gene, CDR1 is SGHRS and CDR2 is YFSETQ. This CDR3 is 19 amino acids long. The CDR3 nucleotides are TGCGCCAGCAGCTTGGGGCAGGGGACCGGGCCTCCGCCTCACAATGAGCAGTTCTTC. This codes for CASSLGQGTGPPPHNEQFF.

This chain connects TRBV2 to TRBJ1-1; D remains ambiguous. The CDR3 sequence is 17 residues long. Germline values: CDR1 SNHLY, CDR2 FYNNEI. V was cut by 8 bases and J by 1 base, with 23 bases left in between. The CDR3 here is CASCGVGETVGNTEAFF. CDR3 sequence (DNA): TGTGCCAGCTGTGGGGTGGGAGAAACCGTCGGGAACACTGAAGCTTTCTTT.

The chain combines TRBV19 with TRBJ1-5; D is undetermined. Germline CDR1 LNHDA, CDR2 SQIVND (reference sequence). V lost 3 bases, J lost 6 bases, and 9 bases lay in between. The CDR3 runs to 13 residues. The CDR3 protein is CASSIIEGQPQHF. The CDR3 bases are TGTGCCAGTAGTATCATAGAGGGTCAGCCCCAGCATTTT.

CDR3: CASSQDLKSIDPQETQYF. The CDR3 DNA sequence: TGTGCCAGCAGCCAAGATCTCAAGTCGATAGATCCGCAAGAGACCCAGTACTTC. The gene calls are TRBV14 and TRBJ2-5; no clear D gene. The CDR3 runs 18 residues. The V and J ends lost 0 bases and 2 bases respectively, with 19 bases between them. Germline loops: CDR1 SGHDN, CDR2 FVKESK.

The chain carries TRBV6-5 and TRBJ2-2; a possible D gene is TRBD1 (6 bases). This CDR3 has 13 amino acids. V lost 6 bases and J lost 7, with 12 bases in between. Germline CDR1 MNHEY, CDR2 SVGAGI. The CDR3 DNA sequence: TGTGCCAGCAGCTCGGACAGTCGCGGGGAGCTGTTTTTT. Translation gives CASSSDSRGELFF.

The V call is TRBV6-1, the J call TRBJ1-5, with D possibly matching TRBD1 (5 bases). CDR3 length: 14 amino acids. Germline lookup yields CDR1 MNHNS and CDR2 SASEGT. V was cut by 1 base and J by 5 bases, with 9 bases left in between. CDR3 bases: TGTGCCAGCAGTGAAGGGACACCTTATCAGCCCCAGCATTTT. Protein: CASSEGTPYQPQHF.